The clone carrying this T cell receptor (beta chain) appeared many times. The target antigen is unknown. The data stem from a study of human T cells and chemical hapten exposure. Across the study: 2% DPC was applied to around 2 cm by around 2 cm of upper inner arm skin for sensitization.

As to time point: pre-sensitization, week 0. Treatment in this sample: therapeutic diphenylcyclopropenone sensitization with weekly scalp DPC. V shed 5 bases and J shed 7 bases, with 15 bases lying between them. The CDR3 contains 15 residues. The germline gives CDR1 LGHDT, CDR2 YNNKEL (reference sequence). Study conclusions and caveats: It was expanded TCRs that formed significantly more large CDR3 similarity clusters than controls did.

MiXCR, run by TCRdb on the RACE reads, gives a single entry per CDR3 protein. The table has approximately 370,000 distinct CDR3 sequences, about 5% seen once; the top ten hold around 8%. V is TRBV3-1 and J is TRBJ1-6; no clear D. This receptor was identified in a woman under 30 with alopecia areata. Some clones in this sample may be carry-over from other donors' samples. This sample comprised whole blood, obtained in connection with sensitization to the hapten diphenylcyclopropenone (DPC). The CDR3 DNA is TGTGCCAGCAGCGTTACCGACGGGAGCAATTCACCCCTCCACTTT. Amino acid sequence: CASSVTDGSNSPLHF.